This T cell receptor beta chain appears in the sequencing data of a study of CD8+ T cells in alopecia areata. Germline V CDR1 and CDR2: ENHRY, SYGVKD. V was pared by 10 bases and J by 6 bases, with 6 bases of the junction left unmatched. The CDR3 consists of 13 residues. Extracted from the samples, RNA was reverse transcribed into cDNA to serve as the sequencing template. The repertoire was sequenced with immunoSEQ multiplex PCR; TCRdb's copy has only in-frame clones and lacks some. This sample has 150,000 to 200,000 clones, with 60% found just once. This clone was picked up a small number of times. Regarding treatment: oral pan-JAK inhibitor, 5-10 mg twice daily.

The starting material was CD4+ T cells sorted from blood, obtained at week 24, from a patient treated with tofacitinib. The rearrangement joins TRBV10-3 to TRBJ1-6; 7 nucleotides line up with TRBD1. The TCR sequence derives from a human donor with alopecia areata. CDR3 residues: CATKGAGNSPLHF. The CDR3 DNA reads TGTGCCACAAAGGGGGCGGGTAATTCACCCCTCCACTTT.